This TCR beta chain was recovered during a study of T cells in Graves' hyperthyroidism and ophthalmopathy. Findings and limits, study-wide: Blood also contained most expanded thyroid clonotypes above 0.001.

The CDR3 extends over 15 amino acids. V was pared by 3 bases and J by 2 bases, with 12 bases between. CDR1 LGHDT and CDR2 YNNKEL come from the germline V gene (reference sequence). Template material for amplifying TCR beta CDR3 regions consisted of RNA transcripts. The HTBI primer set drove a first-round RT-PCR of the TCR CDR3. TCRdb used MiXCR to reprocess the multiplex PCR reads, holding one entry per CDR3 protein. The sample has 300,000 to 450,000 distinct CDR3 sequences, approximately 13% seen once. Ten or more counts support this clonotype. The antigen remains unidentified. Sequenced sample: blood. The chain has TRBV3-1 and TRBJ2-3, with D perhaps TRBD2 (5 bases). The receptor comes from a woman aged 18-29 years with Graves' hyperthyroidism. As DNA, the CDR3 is TGTGCCAGCAGCCAGGAAGCGGATACCACAGATACGCAGTATTTT. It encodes CASSQEADTTDTQYF.